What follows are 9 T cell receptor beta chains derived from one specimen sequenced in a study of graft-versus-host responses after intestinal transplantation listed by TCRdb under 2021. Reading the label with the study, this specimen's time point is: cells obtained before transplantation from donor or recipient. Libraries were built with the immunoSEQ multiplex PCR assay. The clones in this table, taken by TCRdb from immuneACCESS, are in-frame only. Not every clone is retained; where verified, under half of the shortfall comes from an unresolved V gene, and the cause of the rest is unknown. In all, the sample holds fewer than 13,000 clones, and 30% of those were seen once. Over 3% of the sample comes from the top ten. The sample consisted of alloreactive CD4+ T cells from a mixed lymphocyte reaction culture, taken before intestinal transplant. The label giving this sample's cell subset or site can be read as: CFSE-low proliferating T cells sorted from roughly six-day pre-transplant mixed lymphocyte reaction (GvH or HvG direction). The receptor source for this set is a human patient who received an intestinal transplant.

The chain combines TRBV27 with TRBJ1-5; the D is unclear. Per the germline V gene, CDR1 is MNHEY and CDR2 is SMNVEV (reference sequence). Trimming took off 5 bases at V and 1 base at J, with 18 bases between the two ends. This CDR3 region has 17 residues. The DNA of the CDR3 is TGTGCCAGCAGTGCGTACCCCCCGATATCGAGCAATCAGCCCCAGCATTTT. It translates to CASSAYPPISSNQPQHF.

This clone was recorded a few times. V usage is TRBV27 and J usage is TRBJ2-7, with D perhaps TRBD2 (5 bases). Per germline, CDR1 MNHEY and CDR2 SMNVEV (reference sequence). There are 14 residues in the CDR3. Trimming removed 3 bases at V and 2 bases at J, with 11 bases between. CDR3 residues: CASSFVLGTYEQYF. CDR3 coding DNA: TGTGCCAGCAGTTTCGTACTAGGGACCTACGAGCAGTACTTC.

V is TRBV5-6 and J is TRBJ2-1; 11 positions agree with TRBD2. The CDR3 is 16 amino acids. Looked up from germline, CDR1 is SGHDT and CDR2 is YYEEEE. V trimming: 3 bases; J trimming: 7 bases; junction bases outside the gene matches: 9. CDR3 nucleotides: TGTGCCAGCAGCTCACTTAGCGGGAGGGCCTTAAATGAGCAGTTCTTC. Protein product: CASSSLSGRALNEQFF.

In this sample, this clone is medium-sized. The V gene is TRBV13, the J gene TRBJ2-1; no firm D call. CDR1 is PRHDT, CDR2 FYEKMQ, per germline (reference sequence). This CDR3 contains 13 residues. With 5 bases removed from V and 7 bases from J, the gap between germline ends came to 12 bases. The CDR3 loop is CASSQRTVNEQFF. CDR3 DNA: TGTGCCAGCAGCCAAAGGACGGTTAATGAGCAGTTCTTC.

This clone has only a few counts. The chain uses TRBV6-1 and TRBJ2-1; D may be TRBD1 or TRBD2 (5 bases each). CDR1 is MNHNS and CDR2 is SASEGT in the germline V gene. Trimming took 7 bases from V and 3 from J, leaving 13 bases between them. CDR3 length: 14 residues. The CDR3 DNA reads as TGTGCCAGCACCCCCGGGACGGTCTACAATGAGCAGTTCTTC. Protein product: CASTPGTVYNEQFF.

CDR3 residues: CASSQDPGTTYEQYF. CDR3 coding DNA: TGCGCCAGCAGCCAAGATCCGGGAACCACCTACGAGCAGTACTTC. This rearrangement joins TRBV4-1 to TRBJ2-7; D perhaps matches TRBD2 (5 bases). Germline loops: CDR1 MGHRA, CDR2 YSYEKL. Trimming pared 0 bases from V and 2 bases from J, leaving 11 bases between. This CDR3 contains 15 residues.

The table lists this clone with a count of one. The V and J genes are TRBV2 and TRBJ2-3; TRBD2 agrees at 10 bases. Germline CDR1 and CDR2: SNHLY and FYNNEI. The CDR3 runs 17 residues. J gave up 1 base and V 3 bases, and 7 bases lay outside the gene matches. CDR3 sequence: CASSDPLAGVGTDTQYF. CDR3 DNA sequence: TGTGCCAGCAGTGATCCCCTAGCGGGAGTGGGCACAGATACGCAGTATTTT.

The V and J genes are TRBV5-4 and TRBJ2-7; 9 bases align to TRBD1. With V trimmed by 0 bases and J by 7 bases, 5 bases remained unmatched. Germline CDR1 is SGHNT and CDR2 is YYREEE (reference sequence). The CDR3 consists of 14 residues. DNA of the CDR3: TGTGCCAGCAGCTTGGACAGGGGGCCGGGGGAGCAGTACTTC. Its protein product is CASSLDRGPGEQYF.

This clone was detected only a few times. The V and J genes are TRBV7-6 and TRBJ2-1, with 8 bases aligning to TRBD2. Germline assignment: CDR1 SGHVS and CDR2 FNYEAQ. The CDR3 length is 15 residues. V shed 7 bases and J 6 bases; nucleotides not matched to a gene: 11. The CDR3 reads CASIVGTSIGNEQFF. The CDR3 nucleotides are TGTGCCAGCATCGTCGGGACTAGTATCGGCAATGAGCAGTTCTTC.